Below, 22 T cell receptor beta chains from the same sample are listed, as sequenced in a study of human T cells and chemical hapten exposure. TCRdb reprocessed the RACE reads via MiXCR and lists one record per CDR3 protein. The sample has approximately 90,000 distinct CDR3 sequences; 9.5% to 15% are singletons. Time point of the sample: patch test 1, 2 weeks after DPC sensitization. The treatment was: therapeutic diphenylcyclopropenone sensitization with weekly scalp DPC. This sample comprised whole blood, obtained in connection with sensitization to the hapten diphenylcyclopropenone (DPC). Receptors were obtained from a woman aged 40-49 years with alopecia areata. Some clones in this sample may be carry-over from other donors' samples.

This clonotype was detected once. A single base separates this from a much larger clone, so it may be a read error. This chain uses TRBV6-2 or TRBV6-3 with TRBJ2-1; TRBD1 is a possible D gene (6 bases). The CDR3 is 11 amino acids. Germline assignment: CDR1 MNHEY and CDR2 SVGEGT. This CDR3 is CVTGQYNEQFF. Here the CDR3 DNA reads TGTGTCACAGGACAGTACAATGAGCAGTTCTTC.

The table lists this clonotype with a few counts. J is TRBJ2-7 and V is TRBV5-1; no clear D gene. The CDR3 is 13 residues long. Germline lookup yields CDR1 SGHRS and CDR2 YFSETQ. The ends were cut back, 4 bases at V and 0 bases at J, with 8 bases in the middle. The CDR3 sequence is CASSPVTSYEQYF. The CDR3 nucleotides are TGCGCCAGCAGCCCGGTAACCTCCTACGAGCAGTACTTC.

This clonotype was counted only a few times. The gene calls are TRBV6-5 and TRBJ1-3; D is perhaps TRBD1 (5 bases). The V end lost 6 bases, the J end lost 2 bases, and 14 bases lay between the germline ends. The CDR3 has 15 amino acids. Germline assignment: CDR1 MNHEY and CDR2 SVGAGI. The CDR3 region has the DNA TGTGCCAGCAGCTACGCCTGGGGGACTGGAAACACCATATATTTT. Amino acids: CASSYAWGTGNTIYF.

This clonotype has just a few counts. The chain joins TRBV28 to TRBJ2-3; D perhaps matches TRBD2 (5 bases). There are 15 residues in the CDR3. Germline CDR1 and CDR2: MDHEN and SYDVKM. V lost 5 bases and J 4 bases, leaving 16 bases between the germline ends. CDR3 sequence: CASSRSGYSSDTQYF. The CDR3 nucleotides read TGTGCCAGCAGTCGCTCGGGGTACAGTTCAGATACGCAGTATTTT.

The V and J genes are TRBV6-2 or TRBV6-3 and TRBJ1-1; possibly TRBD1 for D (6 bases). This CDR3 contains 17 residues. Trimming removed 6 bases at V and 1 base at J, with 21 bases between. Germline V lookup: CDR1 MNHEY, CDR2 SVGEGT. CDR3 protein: CASSPGTSGSPNTEAFF. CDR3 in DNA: TGTGCCAGCAGCCCCGGGACATCAGGCTCGCCGAACACTGAAGCTTTCTTT.

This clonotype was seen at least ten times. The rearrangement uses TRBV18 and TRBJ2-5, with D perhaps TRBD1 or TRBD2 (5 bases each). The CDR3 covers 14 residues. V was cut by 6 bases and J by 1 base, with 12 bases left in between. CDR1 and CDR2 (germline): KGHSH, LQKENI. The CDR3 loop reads CASSPTGTQETQYF. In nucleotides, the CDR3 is TGTGCCAGCTCCCCGACGGGGACCCAAGAGACCCAGTACTTC.

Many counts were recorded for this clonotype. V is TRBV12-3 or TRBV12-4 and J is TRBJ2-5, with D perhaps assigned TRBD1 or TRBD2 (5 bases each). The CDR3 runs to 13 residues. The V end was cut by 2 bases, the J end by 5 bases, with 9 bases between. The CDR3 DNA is TGTGCCAGCAGTTTAAGGGGCGGGGAGACCCAGTACTTC. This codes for CASSLRGGETQYF.

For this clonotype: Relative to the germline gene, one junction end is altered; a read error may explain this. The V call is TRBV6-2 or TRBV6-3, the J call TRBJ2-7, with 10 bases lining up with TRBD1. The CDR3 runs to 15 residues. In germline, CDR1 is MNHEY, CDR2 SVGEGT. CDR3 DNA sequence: TGTGTCAGCAGTCCCGGGACAGGGGTCACCTACGAGCAGTACTTC. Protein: CVSSPGTGVTYEQYF.

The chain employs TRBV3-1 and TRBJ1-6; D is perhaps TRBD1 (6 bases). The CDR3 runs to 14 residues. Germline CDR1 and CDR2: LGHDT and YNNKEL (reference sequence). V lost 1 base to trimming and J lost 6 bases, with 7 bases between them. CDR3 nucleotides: TGTGCCAGCAGCCAAGGGACAGTTAATTCACCCCTCCACTTT. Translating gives CASSQGTVNSPLHF.

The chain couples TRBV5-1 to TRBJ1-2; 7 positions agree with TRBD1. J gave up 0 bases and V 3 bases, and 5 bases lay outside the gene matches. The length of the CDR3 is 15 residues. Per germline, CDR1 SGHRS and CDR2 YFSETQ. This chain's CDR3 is CASSSWTGSNYGYTF. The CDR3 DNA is TGCGCCAGCAGCTCATGGACAGGTTCTAACTATGGCTACACCTTC.

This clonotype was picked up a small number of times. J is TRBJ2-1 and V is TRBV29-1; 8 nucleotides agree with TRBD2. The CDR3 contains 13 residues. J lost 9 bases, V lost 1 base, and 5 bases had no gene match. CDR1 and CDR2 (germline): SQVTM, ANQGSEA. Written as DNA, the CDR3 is TGCAGCGTTGAAGGCCAGCGGGAGTTTGAGCAGTTCTTC. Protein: CSVEGQREFEQFF.

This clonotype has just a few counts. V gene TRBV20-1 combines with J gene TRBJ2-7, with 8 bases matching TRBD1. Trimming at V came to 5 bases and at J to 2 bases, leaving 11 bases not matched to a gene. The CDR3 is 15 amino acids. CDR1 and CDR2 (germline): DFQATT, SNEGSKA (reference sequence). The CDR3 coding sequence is TGCAGTGCTCGACGGACAGGGCGCCGTACCTACGAGCAGTACTTC. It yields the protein CSARRTGRRTYEQYF.

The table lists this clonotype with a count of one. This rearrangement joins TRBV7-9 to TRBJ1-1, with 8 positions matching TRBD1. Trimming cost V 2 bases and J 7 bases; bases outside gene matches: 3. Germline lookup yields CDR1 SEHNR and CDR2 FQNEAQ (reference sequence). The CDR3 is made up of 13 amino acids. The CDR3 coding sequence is TGTGCCAGCAGCTTACCAGGGGGCGTTGAAGCTTTCTTT. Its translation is CASSLPGGVEAFF.

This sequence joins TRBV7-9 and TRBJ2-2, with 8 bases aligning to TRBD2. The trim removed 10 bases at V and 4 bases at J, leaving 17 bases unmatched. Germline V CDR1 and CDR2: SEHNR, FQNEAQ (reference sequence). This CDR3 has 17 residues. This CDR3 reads CATPVGPRLASTGELFF. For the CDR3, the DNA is TGTGCCACCCCCGTTGGTCCCCGACTAGCGAGCACCGGGGAGCTGTTTTTT.

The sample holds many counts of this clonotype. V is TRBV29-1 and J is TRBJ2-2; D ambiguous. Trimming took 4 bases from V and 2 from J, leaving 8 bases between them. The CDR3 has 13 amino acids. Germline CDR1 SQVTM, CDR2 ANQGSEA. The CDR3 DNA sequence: TGCAGCGTTGCACAGACTAACACCGGGGAGCTGTTTTTT. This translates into CSVAQTNTGELFF.

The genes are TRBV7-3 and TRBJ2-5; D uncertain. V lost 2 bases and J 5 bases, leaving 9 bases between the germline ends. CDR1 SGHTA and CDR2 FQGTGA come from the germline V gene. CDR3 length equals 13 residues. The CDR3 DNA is TGTGCCAGCAGCTTACCGGGTCTGGAGACCCAGTACTTC. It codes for CASSLPGLETQYF.

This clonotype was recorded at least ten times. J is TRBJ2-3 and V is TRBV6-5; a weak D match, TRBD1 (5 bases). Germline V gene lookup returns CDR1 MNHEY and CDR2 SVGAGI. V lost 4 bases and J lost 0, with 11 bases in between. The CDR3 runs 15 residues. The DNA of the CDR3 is TGTGCCAGCAGTTTGCAGGGATCAAGCACAGATACGCAGTATTTT. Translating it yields CASSLQGSSTDTQYF.

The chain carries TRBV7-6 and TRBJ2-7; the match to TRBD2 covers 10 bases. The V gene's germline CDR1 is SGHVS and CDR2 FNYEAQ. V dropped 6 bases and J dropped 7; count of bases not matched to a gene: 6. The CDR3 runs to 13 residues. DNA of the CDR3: TGTGCCAGCAGGGCCCTAGCGGGAGAGGAGCAGTACTTC. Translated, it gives CASRALAGEEQYF.

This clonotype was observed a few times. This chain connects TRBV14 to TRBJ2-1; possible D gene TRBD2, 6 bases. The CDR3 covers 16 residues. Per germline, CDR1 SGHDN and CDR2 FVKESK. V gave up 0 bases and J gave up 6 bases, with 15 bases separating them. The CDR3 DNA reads TGTGCCAGCAGCCAAGACCGGGGGACTGCCGGCAATGAGCAGTTCTTC. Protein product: CASSQDRGTAGNEQFF.

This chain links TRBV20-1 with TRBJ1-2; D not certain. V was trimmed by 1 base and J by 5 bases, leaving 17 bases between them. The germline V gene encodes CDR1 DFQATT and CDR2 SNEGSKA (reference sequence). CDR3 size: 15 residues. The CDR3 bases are TGCAGTGCTAGAGCCACTGTTCCGGGTTTTTATGGCTACACCTTC. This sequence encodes CSARATVPGFYGYTF.

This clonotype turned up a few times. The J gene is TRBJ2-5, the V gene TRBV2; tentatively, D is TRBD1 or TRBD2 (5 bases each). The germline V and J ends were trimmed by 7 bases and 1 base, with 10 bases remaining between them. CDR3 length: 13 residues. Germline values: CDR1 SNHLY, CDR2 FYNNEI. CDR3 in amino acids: CASTPGTQETQYF. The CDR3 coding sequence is TGTGCCAGCACCCCCGGGACCCAAGAGACCCAGTACTTC.

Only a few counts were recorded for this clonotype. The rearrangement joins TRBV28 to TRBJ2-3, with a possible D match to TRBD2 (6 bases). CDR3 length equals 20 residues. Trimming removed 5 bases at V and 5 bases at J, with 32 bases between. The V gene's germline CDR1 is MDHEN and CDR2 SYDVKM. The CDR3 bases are TGTGCCAGCAGTAGGAACGGGGTTAAGGCGGGATGGAGGGCCGGAGATACGCAGTATTTT. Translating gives CASSRNGVKAGWRAGDTQYF.